This is a list of T cell receptor beta chains from one sample in a study of cytomegalovirus exposure and HLA in healthy donors. The method was immunoSEQ multiplex PCR; TCRdb's version includes in-frame clones alone and lacks a portion of them. Of 90,000 to 150,000 clones in the sample, 77% were seen once. The sequenced sample was PBMCs. The receptors stem from a man younger than 30 in good health and CMV-seropositive. CDR3s include the opening cysteine and the closing phenylalanine or tryptophan. The D gene is left open where the match is weak. For some rows the clone size is stated as once, few or many, or as a class when expanded; others skip it.

d_call,v_call,clone_size,j_call,cdr3_aa
TRBD1,TRBV12-5,NA,TRBJ2-2,CASKTGVDTGELFF
TRBD1,TRBV6-6,few,TRBJ1-4,CASSYGTGKEKLFF
NA,TRBV29-1,few,TRBJ2-1,CSGDFRSYNEQFF
TRBD2,TRBV28,NA,TRBJ2-2,CASIFSGGPTGELFF
NA,TRBV28,NA,TRBJ2-6,CASSPVGANGLTF
NA,TRBV18,once,TRBJ2-7,CASSHTSFDIYEQYF
TRBD1,TRBV29-1,few,TRBJ1-2,CSGVGTGGSYGYTF
NA,TRBV7-9,few,TRBJ1-4,CASSNDGESGPGGEKLFF
NA,TRBV25-1,NA,TRBJ2-6,CASSESGANGLTF
NA,TRBV9,NA,TRBJ2-3,CASSIQGRSTDTQYF
TRBD1,TRBV7-8,NA,TRBJ2-1,CASSLAFITRPTRQGADNEQFF
NA,TRBV7-2,few,TRBJ2-5,CASNLETQYF
TRBD1,TRBV11-2,NA,TRBJ2-3,CASSLSGGSGTDTQYF
TRBD1,TRBV6-1,NA,TRBJ2-7,CASSRQGPGYEQYF
NA,TRBV27,few,TRBJ1-2,CASSSAGGGYGYTF
NA,TRBV5-1,few,TRBJ2-5,CASSRQLDSAGETQYF
TRBD2,TRBV5-4,few,TRBJ2-1,CASSKASGRVGNEQFF
NA,TRBV30,NA,TRBJ1-1,CAWEREGTEAFF
TRBD1,TRBV27,NA,TRBJ1-1,CASSLTGTGAVTEAFF
NA,TRBV19,NA,TRBJ1-2,CASTLRQDYGYTF
NA,TRBV19,once,TRBJ2-3,CASSIALITDTQYF
TRBD1,TRBV27,NA,TRBJ2-3,CASSLDREADTQYF
NA,TRBV7-8,NA,TRBJ1-2,CASSRTAFYGYTF
NA,TRBV9,NA,TRBJ2-1,CASSVWGDNEQFF
NA,TRBV5-1,NA,TRBJ1-1,CASSLVTGNTEAFF
TRBD2,TRBV5-1,NA,TRBJ2-3,CASSLTTGLNTDTQYF
NA,TRBV18,NA,TRBJ2-7,CASSTRDTAIYEQYF
TRBD2,TRBV5-6,NA,TRBJ2-3,CASSLGLAGEGLWTDTQYF
TRBD1,TRBV6-5,NA,TRBJ1-2,CASSPWTGAYGYTF
TRBD1,TRBV2,NA,TRBJ2-7,CASSSGTGNEQYF
TRBD1,TRBV9,NA,TRBJ1-2,CASSDGQGRFYGYTF
NA,TRBV12-5,NA,TRBJ1-2,CASGFSGGNYGYTF
NA,TRBV7-6,NA,TRBJ2-1,CASSPGRGYEQFF
TRBD2,TRBV9,NA,TRBJ2-1,CASSPTGTSGRSEQFF
NA,TRBV15,NA,TRBJ2-1,CATKRLESSYNEQFF
NA,TRBV6-1,few,TRBJ1-1,CASRSGQSNTEAFF
NA,TRBV6-5,NA,TRBJ2-1,CASRKDSNAYNEQFF
TRBD2,TRBV6-4,NA,TRBJ2-3,CASSVIAGPDTQYF
TRBD2,TRBV30,NA,TRBJ2-1,CAWGGTSGGYNEQFF
TRBD1,TRBV28,NA,TRBJ2-7,CASRHRDRGPYEQYF
NA,TRBV7-6,NA,TRBJ1-4,CASSLAGRARHEKLFF
NA,TRBV18,NA,TRBJ1-4,CASSPEMDSNEKLFF
TRBD1,TRBV18,few,TRBJ1-1,CASSQGQGLSTEAFF
NA,TRBV10-3,few,TRBJ1-1,CAIKRNTEAFF
NA,TRBV19,NA,TRBJ1-2,CASRPGGYGYGYTF
TRBD1,TRBV28,few,TRBJ1-1,CASSAGGWGTEAFF
NA,TRBV7-8,NA,TRBJ1-1,CASSLVPGALTEAFF
TRBD2,TRBV11-2,NA,TRBJ2-7,CASDSSGRGGYEQYF
TRBD2,TRBV6-6,NA,TRBJ2-2,CASNKGAGGYTGELFF
TRBD1,TRBV29-1,NA,TRBJ1-2,CSVEIRDRTNYGYTF
NA,TRBV5-4,NA,TRBJ1-3,CASTKGGGNTIYF
NA,TRBV4-1,NA,TRBJ1-2,CASSQELGYDYGYTF